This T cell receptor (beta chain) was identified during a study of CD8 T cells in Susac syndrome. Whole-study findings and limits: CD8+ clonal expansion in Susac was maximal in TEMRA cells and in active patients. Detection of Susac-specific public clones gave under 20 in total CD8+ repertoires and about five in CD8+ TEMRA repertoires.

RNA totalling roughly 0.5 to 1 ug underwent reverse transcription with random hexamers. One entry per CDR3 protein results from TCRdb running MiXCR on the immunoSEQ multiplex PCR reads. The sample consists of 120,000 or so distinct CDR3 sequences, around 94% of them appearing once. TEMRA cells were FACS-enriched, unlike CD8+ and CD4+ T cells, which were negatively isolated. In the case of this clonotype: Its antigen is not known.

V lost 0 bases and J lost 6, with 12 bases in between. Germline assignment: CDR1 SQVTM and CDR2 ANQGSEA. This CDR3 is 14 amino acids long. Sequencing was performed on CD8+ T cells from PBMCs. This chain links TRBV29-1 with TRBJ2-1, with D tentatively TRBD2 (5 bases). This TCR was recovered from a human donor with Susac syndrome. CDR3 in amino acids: CSVEDRGSGNEQFF. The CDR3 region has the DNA TGCAGCGTTGAAGATCGGGGATCGGGCAATGAGCAGTTCTTC.